This entry features one T cell receptor (beta chain) sequence. The antigen remains undetermined. This CDR3 contains 12 residues. V lost 4 bases and J 4 bases, leaving 7 bases between the germline ends. Germline CDR1 reads SGHNT; CDR2 reads YYREEE (reference sequence). This sample stems from a study of cytomegalovirus exposure and HLA in healthy donors. Among the donors, all were healthy bone marrow donors. 13 Jbeta primers and 60 Vbeta primers were used for the PCR. The authors' processing: An analysis that came later counted 60 million to 80 million unique TCR beta chains, approximately 10 million shared. Using immunoSEQ multiplex PCR, the repertoire was profiled, and TCRdb retains in-frame clones only, with some absent. From that table come the V and J calls and clone size; the DNA was used to work out D and trimming. This table holds around 170,000 clones, more than 65% found once. Study-wide results and caveats: The authors confirmed in vitro that three CMV-associated chains were specific for CMV antigens.

The TCR comes from a man aged 45 to 65 in good health and CMV-seropositive. The specimen was PBMCs. The chain recombines TRBV5-4 with TRBJ2-3; D ambiguous. CDR3 bases: TGTGCCAGCAGCAGAGAATCAGATACGCAGTATTTT. Translated, it gives CASSRESDTQYF.